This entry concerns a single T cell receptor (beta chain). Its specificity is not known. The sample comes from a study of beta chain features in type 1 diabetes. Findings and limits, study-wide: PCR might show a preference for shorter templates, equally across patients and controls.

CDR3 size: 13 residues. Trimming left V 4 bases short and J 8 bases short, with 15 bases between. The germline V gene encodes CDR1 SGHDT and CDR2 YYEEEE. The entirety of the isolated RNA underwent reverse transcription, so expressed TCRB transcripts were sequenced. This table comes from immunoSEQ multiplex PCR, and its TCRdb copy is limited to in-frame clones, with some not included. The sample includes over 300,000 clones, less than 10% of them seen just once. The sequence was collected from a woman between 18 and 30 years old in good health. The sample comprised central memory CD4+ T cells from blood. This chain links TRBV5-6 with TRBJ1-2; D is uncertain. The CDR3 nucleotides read TGTGCCAGCAGCCTTGCAGACGTTATGGGCTACACCTTC. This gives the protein CASSLADVMGYTF.